The next 12 T cell receptor beta chains were all read from a single sample in a study of blood T cell repertoires in COVID-19. Profiled with immunoSEQ multiplex PCR; TCRdb holds only in-frame clones, not every one. The repertoire consists of about 250,000 clones, with around four fifths occurring once and the leading ten covering approximately 5.3%. Sample: peripheral blood. The source is a man at least 80 years old with acute or convalescent COVID-19.

This clone was counted between two and nine times. The gene calls are TRBV29-1 and TRBJ1-1; maybe TRBD1 (5 bases). Germline V gene lookup returns CDR1 SQVTM and CDR2 ANQGSEA. V was clipped by 3 bases and J by 11 bases, with 16 bases between them. The CDR3 spans 12 residues. Here the CDR3 DNA reads TGCAGCGTTGAGATGGGCCCGAAGGGGGCTTTCTTT. It translates to CSVEMGPKGAFF.

This clone has a handful of counts. The chain couples TRBV10-1 to TRBJ1-5; possible D gene TRBD1, 6 bases. The V and J ends lost 9 bases and 2 bases respectively, with 8 bases between them. This CDR3 has 12 amino acids. Germline values: CDR1 WNHNN, CDR2 SYGVQD (reference sequence). As DNA, the CDR3 is TGCGCCAGGGACAGACGCAATCAGCCCCAGCATTTT. Its translation: CARDRRNQPQHF.

The chain carries TRBV9 and TRBJ2-1; TRBD2 matches at 7 bases. Germline assignment: CDR1 SGDLS and CDR2 YYNGEE. The CDR3 totals 15 residues. Germline trimming cut 0 bases from V and 6 bases from J; bases unmatched to any gene: 6. In DNA, the CDR3 is TGTGCCAGCAGCGTAGCTGCTAGCGGAAGCAATGAGCAGTTCTTC. This encodes CASSVAASGSNEQFF.

This clone was seen a handful of times. The chain recombines TRBV2 with TRBJ2-1; 9 positions agree with TRBD1. Germline CDR1 reads SNHLY; CDR2 reads FYNNEI. V gave up 3 bases and J gave up 4 bases; unmatched junction bases: 4. The CDR3 is made up of 15 amino acids. The CDR3 spells CASSDVGQGYNEQFF. The CDR3 DNA follows: TGTGCCAGCAGTGATGTAGGACAGGGGTACAATGAGCAGTTCTTC.

The chain carries TRBV7-2 and TRBJ2-7, with 10 bases identical to TRBD1. Germline loops: CDR1 SGHTA, CDR2 FQGNSA. J lost 6 bases, V lost 3 bases, and 2 bases had no gene match. The CDR3 contains 13 residues. The CDR3 bases are TGTGCCAGCAGCTTGAGGACAGGGGGCGAGCAGTACTTC. Its translation is CASSLRTGGEQYF.

This clone was picked up a small number of times. The genes are TRBV3-1 (or the pseudogene TRBV3-2) and TRBJ2-7, with 7 positions matching TRBD1. The CDR3 length is 16 residues. Germline values: CDR1 LGHDT, CDR2 YNNKEL (reference sequence). The junction had 12 bases not matched to a gene; V was cut back by 5 bases and J by 2 bases. The DNA of the CDR3 is TGTGCCAGCAGCAACACAGGGGCCGTAAAAACCTACGAGCAGTACTTC. It encodes CASSNTGAVKTYEQYF.

In this sample, this clone turned up once. The CDR3 spells CASSFRTGGGGYTF. The CDR3 DNA reads TGTGCCAGTAGTTTCCGGACAGGAGGGGGTGGCTACACCTTC. The V gene is TRBV19, the J gene TRBJ1-2, with TRBD1 matching over 7 bases. Trimming removed 5 bases from V and 7 bases from J; junction bases left unmatched: 10. This CDR3 comprises 14 residues. Germline CDR1 reads LNHDA; CDR2 reads SQIVND (reference sequence).

The chain links TRBV21-1 to TRBJ1-5; the listed D gene, TRBD1, was not tested against the DNA. TRBV21-1 is a pseudogene locus. CDR3 length: 20 residues. The CDR3 DNA reads as TGTGCCAGCAGCGTCCACCAGACCGGAAGCGGACAGGGCCACAATCAGCCCCAGCATTTT. Its protein product is CASSVHQTGSGQGHNQPQHF.

V gene TRBV5-8 combines with J gene TRBJ2-1, with D maybe TRBD2 (5 bases). The germline V gene has CDR1 SGHTS and CDR2 YDEGEE. The V gene lost 2 bases and the J gene lost 3 bases, with 12 bases spanning the gap. The CDR3 extends over 15 amino acids. The CDR3 region is CASSFGLAGYNEQFF. CDR3 nucleotides: TGTGCCAGCAGCTTCGGTCTAGCTGGCTACAATGAGCAGTTCTTC.

The gene calls are TRBV6-1 and TRBJ2-1; tentatively, D is TRBD2 (6 bases). The V end lost 3 bases, the J end lost 2 bases, and 11 bases lay between the germline ends. Germline CDR1 and CDR2: MNHNS and SASEGT. CDR3 length equals 15 residues. CDR3 region: CASSEGLDTYNEQFF. In DNA, the CDR3 is TGTGCCAGCAGTGAGGGACTGGACACCTACAATGAGCAGTTCTTC.

This chain joins TRBV28 and TRBJ1-5; 7 bases align to TRBD1. Germline trimming cut 5 bases from V and 6 bases from J; bases unmatched to any gene: 7. The germline gives CDR1 MDHEN, CDR2 SYDVKM. CDR3 length: 14 amino acids. CDR3 region: CASSLTGAVQPQHF. CDR3 nucleotides: TGTGCCAGCAGTCTCACAGGGGCGGTTCAGCCCCAGCATTTT.

The chain links TRBV6-5 to TRBJ1-4, with 7 nucleotides matching TRBD1. J gave up 5 bases and V 4 bases, and 7 bases lay outside the gene matches. Germline V lookup: CDR1 MNHEY, CDR2 SVGAGI. CDR3 length: 15 residues. This CDR3 is CASSSEGGRNEKLFF. The DNA for the CDR3 is TGTGCCAGCAGTTCTGAAGGGGGCCGAAATGAAAAACTGTTTTTT.